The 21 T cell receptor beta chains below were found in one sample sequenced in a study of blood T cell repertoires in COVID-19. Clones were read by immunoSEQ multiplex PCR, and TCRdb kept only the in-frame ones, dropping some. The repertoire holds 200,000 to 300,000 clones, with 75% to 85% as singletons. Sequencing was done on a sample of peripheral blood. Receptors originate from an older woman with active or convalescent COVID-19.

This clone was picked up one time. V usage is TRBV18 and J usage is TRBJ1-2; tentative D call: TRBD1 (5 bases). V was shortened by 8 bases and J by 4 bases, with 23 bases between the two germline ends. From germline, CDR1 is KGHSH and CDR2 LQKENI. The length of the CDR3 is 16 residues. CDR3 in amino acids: CASLPQGVGPSYGYTF. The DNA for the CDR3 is TGTGCCAGCCTCCCGCAGGGTGTTGGACCGAGCTATGGCTACACCTTC.

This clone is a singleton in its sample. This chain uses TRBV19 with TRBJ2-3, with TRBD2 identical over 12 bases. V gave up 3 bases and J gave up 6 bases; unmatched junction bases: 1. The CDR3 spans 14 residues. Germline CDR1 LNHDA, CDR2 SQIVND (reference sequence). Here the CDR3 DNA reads TGTGCCAGTAGTATCACTAGCGGGGGGGATACGCAGTATTTT. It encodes CASSITSGGDTQYF. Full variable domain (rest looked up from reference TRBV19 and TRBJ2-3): DGGITQSPKYLFRKEGQNVTLSCEQNLNHDAMYWYRQDPGQGLRLIYYSQIVNDFQKGDIAEGYSVSREKKESFPLTVTSAQKNPTAFYLCASSITSGGDTQYFGPGTRLTVL.

The CDR3, as DNA: TGTGCCAGCAGTTACGTTAGCGGGGGGAAGGACAATGAGCAGTTCTTC. Its translation: CASSYVSGGKDNEQFF. This rearrangement joins TRBV6-5 to TRBJ2-1; 10 bases match TRBD2. Germline-derived CDR1 and CDR2 are MNHEY and SVGAGI. This CDR3 comprises 16 residues. V lost 2 bases to trimming and J lost 5 bases; unmatched junction nucleotides: 6.

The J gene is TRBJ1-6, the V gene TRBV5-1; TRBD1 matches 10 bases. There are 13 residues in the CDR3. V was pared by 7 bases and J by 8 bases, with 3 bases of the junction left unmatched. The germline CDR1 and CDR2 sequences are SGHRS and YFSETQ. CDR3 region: CASGTGEDSPLHF. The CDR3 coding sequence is TGCGCCAGCGGGACAGGGGAAGATTCACCCCTCCACTTT.

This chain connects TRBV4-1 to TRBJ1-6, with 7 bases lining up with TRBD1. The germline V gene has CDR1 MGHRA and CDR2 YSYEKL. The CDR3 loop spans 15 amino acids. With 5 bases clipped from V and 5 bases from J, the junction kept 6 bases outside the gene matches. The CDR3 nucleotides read TGCGCCAGCAGCACAGGGGATATCCATAATTCACCCCTCCACTTT. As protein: CASSTGDIHNSPLHF.

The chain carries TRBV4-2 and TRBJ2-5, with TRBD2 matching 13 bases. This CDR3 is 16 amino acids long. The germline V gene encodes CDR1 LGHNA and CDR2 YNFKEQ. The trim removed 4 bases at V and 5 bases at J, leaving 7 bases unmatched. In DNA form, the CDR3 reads TGTGCCAGCAGCCTAACACTAGCGGGGGGGCGGGAGACCCAGTACTTC. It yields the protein CASSLTLAGGRETQYF.

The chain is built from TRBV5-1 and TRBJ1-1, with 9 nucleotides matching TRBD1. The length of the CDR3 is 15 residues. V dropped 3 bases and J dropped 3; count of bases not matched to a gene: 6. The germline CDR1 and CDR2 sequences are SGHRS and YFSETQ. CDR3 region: CASSWGDREDTEAFF. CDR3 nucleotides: TGCGCCAGCAGCTGGGGGGACAGGGAGGACACTGAAGCTTTCTTT. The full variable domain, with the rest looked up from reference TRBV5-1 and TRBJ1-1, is KAGVTQTPRYLIKTRGQQVTLSCSPISGHRSVSWYQQTPGQGLQFLFEYFSETQRNKGNFPGRFSGRQFSNSRSEMNVSTLELGDSALYLCASSWGDREDTEAFFGQGTRLTVV.

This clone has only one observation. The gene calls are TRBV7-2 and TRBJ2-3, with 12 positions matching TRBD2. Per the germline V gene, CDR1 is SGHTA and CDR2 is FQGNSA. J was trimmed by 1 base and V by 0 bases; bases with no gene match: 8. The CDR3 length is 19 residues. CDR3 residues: CASSLALTSGGPGTDTQYF. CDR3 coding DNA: TGTGCCAGCAGCTTAGCGCTTACTAGCGGGGGGCCTGGCACAGATACGCAGTATTTT.

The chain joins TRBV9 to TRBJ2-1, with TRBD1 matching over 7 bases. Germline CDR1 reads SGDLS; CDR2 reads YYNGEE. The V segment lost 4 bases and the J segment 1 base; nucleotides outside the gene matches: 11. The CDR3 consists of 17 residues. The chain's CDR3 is CASSPQDRVLSYNEQFF. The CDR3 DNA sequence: TGTGCCAGCAGCCCCCAAGACAGGGTATTGTCCTACAATGAGCAGTTCTTC.

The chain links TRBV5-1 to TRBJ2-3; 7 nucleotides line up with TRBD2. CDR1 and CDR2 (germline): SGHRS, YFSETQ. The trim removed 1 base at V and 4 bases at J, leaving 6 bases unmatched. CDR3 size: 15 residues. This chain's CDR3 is CASSLPLSGADTQYF. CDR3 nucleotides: TGCGCCAGCAGCTTGCCCTTGAGCGGGGCAGATACGCAGTATTTT.

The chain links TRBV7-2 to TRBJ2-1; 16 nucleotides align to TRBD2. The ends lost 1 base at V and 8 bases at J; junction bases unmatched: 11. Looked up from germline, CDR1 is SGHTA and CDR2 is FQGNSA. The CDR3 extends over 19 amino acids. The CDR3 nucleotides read TGTGCCAGCAGCTTAGGGTCCGGGACTAGCGGGGGGGCCCTCGATGAGCAGTTCTTC. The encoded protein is CASSLGSGTSGGALDEQFF. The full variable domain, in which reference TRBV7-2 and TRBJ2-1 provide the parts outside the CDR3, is GAGVSQSPSNKVTEKGKDVELRCDPISGHTALYWYRQSLGQGLEFLIYFQGNSAPDKSGLPSDRFSAERTGGSVSTLTIQRTQQEDSAVYLCASSLGSGTSGGALDEQFFGPGTRLTVL.

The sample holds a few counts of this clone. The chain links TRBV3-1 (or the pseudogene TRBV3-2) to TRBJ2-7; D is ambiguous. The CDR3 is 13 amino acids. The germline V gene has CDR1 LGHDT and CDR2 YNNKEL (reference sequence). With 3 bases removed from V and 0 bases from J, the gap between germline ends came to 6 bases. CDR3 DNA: TGTGCCAGCAGCCAGCACAGCTCCTACGAGCAGTACTTC. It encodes CASSQHSSYEQYF.

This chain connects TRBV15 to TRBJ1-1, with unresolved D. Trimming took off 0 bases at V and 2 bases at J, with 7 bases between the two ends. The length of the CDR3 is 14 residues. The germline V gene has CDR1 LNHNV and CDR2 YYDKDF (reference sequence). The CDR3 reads CATSREGGNTEAFF. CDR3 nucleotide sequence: TGTGCCACCAGCAGAGAGGGAGGAAACACTGAAGCTTTCTTT.

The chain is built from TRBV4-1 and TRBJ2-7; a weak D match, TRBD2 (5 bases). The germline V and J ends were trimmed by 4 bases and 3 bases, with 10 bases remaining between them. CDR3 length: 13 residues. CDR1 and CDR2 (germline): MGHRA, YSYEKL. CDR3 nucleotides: TGCGCCAGCAGCCTCGGGGAAGGCTACGAGCAGTACTTC. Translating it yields CASSLGEGYEQYF.

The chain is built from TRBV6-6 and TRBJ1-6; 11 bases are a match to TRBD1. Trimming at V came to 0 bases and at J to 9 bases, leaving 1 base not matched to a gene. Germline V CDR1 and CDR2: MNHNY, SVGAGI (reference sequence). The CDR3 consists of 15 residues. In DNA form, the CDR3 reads TGTGCCAGCAGTTACTCCGGGACAGGGGGTTCACCCCTCCACTTT. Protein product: CASSYSGTGGSPLHF.

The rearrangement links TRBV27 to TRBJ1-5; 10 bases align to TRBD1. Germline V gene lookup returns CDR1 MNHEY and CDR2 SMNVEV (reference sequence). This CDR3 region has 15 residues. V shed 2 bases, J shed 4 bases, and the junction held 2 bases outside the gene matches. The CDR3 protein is CASSLGDRGNQPQHF. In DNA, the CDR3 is TGTGCCAGCAGTTTAGGGGACAGGGGTAATCAGCCCCAGCATTTT.

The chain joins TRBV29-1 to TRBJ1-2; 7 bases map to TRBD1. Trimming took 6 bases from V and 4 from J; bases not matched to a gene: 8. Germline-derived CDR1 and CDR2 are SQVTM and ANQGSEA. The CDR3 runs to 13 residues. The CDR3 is CSVTEGAGYGYTF. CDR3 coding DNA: TGCAGCGTCACGGAGGGGGCAGGCTATGGCTACACCTTC.

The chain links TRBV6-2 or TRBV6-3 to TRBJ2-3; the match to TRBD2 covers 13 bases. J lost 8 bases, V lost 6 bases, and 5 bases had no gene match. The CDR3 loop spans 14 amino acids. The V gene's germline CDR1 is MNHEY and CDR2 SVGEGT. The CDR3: CASSFTSGGATQYF. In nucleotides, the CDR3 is TGTGCCAGCAGCTTCACTAGCGGGGGGGCTACGCAGTATTTT.

CDR3: CASSSSGGYEQYF. DNA of the CDR3: TGTGCCAGCTCATCTAGCGGGGGCTACGAGCAGTACTTC. The chain recombines TRBV18 with TRBJ2-7; 10 bases align to TRBD2. Germline CDR1 is KGHSH and CDR2 is LQKENI. Trimming removed 5 bases from V and 3 bases from J; junction bases left unmatched: 1. The CDR3 sequence is 13 residues long.

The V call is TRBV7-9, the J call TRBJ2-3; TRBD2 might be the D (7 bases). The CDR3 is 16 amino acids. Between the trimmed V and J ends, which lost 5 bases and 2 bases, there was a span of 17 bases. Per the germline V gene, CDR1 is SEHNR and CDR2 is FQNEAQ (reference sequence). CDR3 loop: CASSGPRGGATDTQYF. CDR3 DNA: TGTGCCAGCAGCGGACCCAGAGGGGGGGCCACAGATACGCAGTATTTT.

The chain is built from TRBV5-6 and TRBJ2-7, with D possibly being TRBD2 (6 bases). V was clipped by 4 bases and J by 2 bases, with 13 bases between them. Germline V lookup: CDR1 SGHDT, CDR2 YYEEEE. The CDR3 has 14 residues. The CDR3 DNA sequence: TGTGCCAGCAGCCGGCGGGGAAAGACCTACGAGCAGTACTTC. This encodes CASSRRGKTYEQYF.